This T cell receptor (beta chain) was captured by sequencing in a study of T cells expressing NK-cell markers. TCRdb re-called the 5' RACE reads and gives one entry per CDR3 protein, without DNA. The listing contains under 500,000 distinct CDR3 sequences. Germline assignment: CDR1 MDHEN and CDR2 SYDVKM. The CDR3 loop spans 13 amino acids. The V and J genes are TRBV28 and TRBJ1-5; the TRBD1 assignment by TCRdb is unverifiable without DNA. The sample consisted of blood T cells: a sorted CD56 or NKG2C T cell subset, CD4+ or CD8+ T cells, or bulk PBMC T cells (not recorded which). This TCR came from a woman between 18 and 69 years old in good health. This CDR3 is CASRTQGDQPQHF.